Listed here are 32 T cell receptor beta chains from one sample, sequenced in a study of shared clonotypes between healthy human individuals (dated by TCRdb to between 2020 and 2021). Libraries were prepared through the immunoSEQ multiplex PCR assay. The table was pulled from immuneACCESS by TCRdb, which kept in-frame rearrangements only. Such tables lose some clones; where checked, under half of the loss comes from unresolved V genes, and the rest has no known cause. Here the sample has some 490,000 clones; around 73% occur a single time. The top ten clones comprise more than 10% of the sample. The specimen sequenced was PBMCs. The receptors shown here come from a woman aged 40-49 years in good health. Some clones in this sample may be carry-over from other donors' samples.

This chain joins TRBV30 and TRBJ1-4; 7 bases align to TRBD1. V was clipped by 3 bases and J by 5 bases; unmatched bases: 6. The germline V gene has CDR1 GTSNPN and CDR2 SVGIG (reference sequence). This CDR3 spans 14 amino acids. Here the CDR3 DNA reads TGTGCCTGGAGCGGGACAGCGACAAATGAAAAACTGTTTTTT. This translates into CAWSGTATNEKLFF.

A note on this clone: A much more abundant neighbour one base away suggests this may be a read error. The chain couples TRBV4-1 to TRBJ2-7; D possibly corresponds to TRBD1 (5 bases). Deletions cut 5 bases from V and 7 bases from J, with 15 bases between. The V gene's germline CDR1 is MGHRA and CDR2 YSYEKL. The CDR3 totals 13 residues. CDR3 region: CASSSRTWGEQYF. The CDR3 DNA is TGCGCCAGCAGCTCTCGGACATGGGGTGAGCAGTACTTC.

This clone turned up a few times. The V call is TRBV5-1, the J call TRBJ1-3, with D hard to call. The CDR3 extends over 13 amino acids. The V end was cut by 4 bases, the J end by 3 bases, with 8 bases between. Germline CDR1 reads SGHRS; CDR2 reads YFSETQ. CDR3 sequence: CASSLEIGNTIYF. Written as DNA, the CDR3 is TGCGCCAGCAGCCTAGAAATTGGAAACACCATATATTTT.

The count of this clone is one. The rearrangement uses TRBV28 and TRBJ1-1; D gene unclear. CDR3 length equals 13 residues. Trimming took 6 bases from V and 11 from J, leaving 19 bases between them. Germline V lookup: CDR1 MDHEN, CDR2 SYDVKM. The CDR3 here is CASSPDPALVAFF. CDR3 sequence (DNA): TGTGCCAGCAGCCCTGACCCAGCCTTGGTTGCTTTCTTT.

This chain joins TRBV28 and TRBJ1-2; no clear D gene. The CDR3 extends over 16 amino acids. Per germline, CDR1 MDHEN and CDR2 SYDVKM. The CDR3 is CATKPGDLLLNYGYTF. For the CDR3, the DNA is TGTGCTACTAAGCCTGGGGATCTCCTTCTTAACTATGGCTACACCTTC.

This rearrangement joins TRBV2 to TRBJ2-7; TRBD2 matches 11 bases. The CDR3 is 14 amino acids. With 6 bases clipped from V and 4 bases from J, the junction kept 5 bases outside the gene matches. Per germline, CDR1 SNHLY and CDR2 FYNNEI. The CDR3 reads CASRIAGGPYEQYF. The CDR3 coding sequence is TGTGCCAGCAGAATAGCGGGAGGGCCATACGAGCAGTACTTC. The variable domain in full, with the rest retrieved from reference TRBV2 and TRBJ2-7, is EPEVTQTPSHQVTQMGQEVILRCVPISNHLYFYWYRQILGQKVEFLVSFYNNEISEKSEIFDDQFSVERPDGSNFTLKIRSTKLEDSAMYFCASRIAGGPYEQYFGPGTRLTVT.

The chain employs TRBV29-1 and TRBJ2-3; 11 bases fit TRBD2. This CDR3 has 17 residues. Germline V gives CDR1 SQVTM, CDR2 ANQGSEA. With 2 bases clipped from V and 8 bases from J, the junction kept 15 bases outside the gene matches. This CDR3 is CSVERGDRLAGFGTQYF. The CDR3 region has the DNA TGCAGCGTTGAACGGGGCGATAGACTAGCGGGGTTTGGTACGCAGTATTTT.

Regarding this clone: This specimen includes other DNA sequences encoding the same CDR3. The chain recombines TRBV5-1 with TRBJ2-1; the match to TRBD2 covers 10 bases. Germline assignment: CDR1 SGHRS and CDR2 YFSETQ. CDR3 length: 16 residues. The trim removed 0 bases at V and 3 bases at J, leaving 3 bases unmatched. The CDR3: CASSLGGLAVYNEQFF. The CDR3 DNA reads TGCGCCAGCAGCTTGGGAGGACTAGCGGTCTACAATGAGCAGTTCTTC.

As for this clone: Only one base separates this from a far larger clonotype, so it likely reflects a read error. The chain employs TRBV30 and TRBJ1-2; 8 bases align to TRBD1. The V segment lost 1 base and the J segment 12 bases; nucleotides outside the gene matches: 10. The germline V gene has CDR1 GTSNPN and CDR2 SVGIG (reference sequence). The CDR3 is 13 amino acids. CDR3 DNA sequence: TGTGCCTGGAGTGCGGACAGGGTAAAAGGCCACACCTTC. This translates into CAWSADRVKGHTF.

This sequence joins TRBV30 and TRBJ1-1; perhaps TRBD1 as D (5 bases). V lost 4 bases, J lost 4 bases, and 16 bases lay in between. From germline, CDR1 is GTSNPN and CDR2 SVGIG (reference sequence). The CDR3 is 14 amino acids. DNA for the CDR3: TGTGCCTGGACGACGGGACGAGGTGCCACTGAAGCTTTCTTT. Translating gives CAWTTGRGATEAFF. The variable domain in full, with the rest retrieved from reference TRBV30 and TRBJ1-1, is SQTIHQWPATLVQPVGSPLSLECTVEGTSNPNLYWYRQAAGRGLQLLFYSVGIGQISSEVPQNLSASRPQDRQFILSSKKLLLSDSGFYLCAWTTGRGATEAFFGQGTRLTVV.

J is TRBJ1-4 and V is TRBV4-3; weak D call: TRBD1 (5 bases). V lost 2 bases to trimming and J lost 4 bases, with 5 bases between them. Germline-derived CDR1 and CDR2 are LGHNA and YSLEER. The CDR3 is 13 residues long. This CDR3 is CASSQQGNEKLFF. In DNA, the CDR3 is TGCGCCAGCAGCCAACAGGGTAATGAAAAACTGTTTTTT.

The chain joins TRBV5-1 to TRBJ1-6; D not certain. The CDR3 is made up of 12 amino acids. Trimming removed 2 bases from V and 8 bases from J, with 5 bases in between. Germline CDR1 is SGHRS and CDR2 is YFSETQ. This CDR3 reads CASSFGDSPLHF. The CDR3 nucleotides read TGCGCCAGCAGCTTCGGAGATTCACCCCTCCACTTT.

In regard to this clone: It differs at one base from a far larger clone, so likely a read error. V and J are TRBV1 and TRBJ1-1; whether TRBD1, the table's D call, matches the DNA was not checked. TRBV1 is tagged as a pseudogene. This CDR3 is 15 amino acids long. This CDR3 is CTSSQEDRENTETFF. Here the CDR3 DNA reads TGCACCAGCAGCCAAGAAGACAGGGAGAACACTGAAACTTTCTTT.

This clone has a single count. This sample includes further DNA sequences coding for the same CDR3. This chain links TRBV30 with TRBJ2-1, with 11 bases fitting TRBD2. V gave up 4 bases and J gave up 5 bases; unmatched junction bases: 1. The CDR3 covers 13 residues. Germline V lookup: CDR1 GTSNPN, CDR2 SVGIG (reference sequence). CDR3 bases: TGTGCCTGGACGACTAGCGGGAACAATGAGCAGTTCTTC. Residues: CAWTTSGNNEQFF.

This clone was observed at least ten times. This chain joins TRBV25-1 and TRBJ2-5, with 7 bases aligning to TRBD1. Germline V gives CDR1 MGHDK, CDR2 SYGVNS. The CDR3 totals 14 residues. V dropped 3 bases and J dropped 1; count of bases not matched to a gene: 2. The CDR3 region has the DNA TGTGCCAGCAGTGATCGGGACAGCCAAGAGACCCAGTACTTC. Translation gives CASSDRDSQETQYF.

As DNA, the CDR3 is TGTGCCAGCTCAACCGGGACAGGCGGCTACGAGCAGTACTTC. Translating gives CASSTGTGGYEQYF. The chain links TRBV18 to TRBJ2-7, with 8 bases fitting TRBD1. This CDR3 contains 14 residues. The germline V gene encodes CDR1 KGHSH and CDR2 LQKENI. V shed 5 bases, J shed 3 bases, and the junction held 6 bases outside the gene matches.

The DNA for the CDR3 is TGCGCCAGCAGCCGCGGACTTACTAGCGGGAGGGCCGACAGGGTGCAGGAGACCCAGTACTTC. Translating gives CASSRGLTSGRADRVQETQYF. This chain links TRBV5-1 with TRBJ2-5; TRBD2 matches 13 bases. The CDR3 is 21 residues long. From germline, CDR1 is SGHRS and CDR2 YFSETQ. The ends lost 4 bases at V and 5 bases at J; junction bases unmatched: 23.

The rearrangement joins TRBV5-4 to TRBJ2-7, with 13 positions matching TRBD2. V shed 4 bases and J 5 bases; nucleotides not matched to a gene: 6. Per germline, CDR1 SGHNT and CDR2 YYREEE (reference sequence). The CDR3 is made up of 15 amino acids. CDR3 in amino acids: CASSRGLAGWDEQYF. In DNA, the CDR3 is TGTGCCAGCAGCAGGGGACTAGCGGGATGGGACGAGCAGTACTTC.

The CDR3 sequence is CASNPGITDTQYF. Here the CDR3 DNA reads TGTGCCAGCAATCCGGGGATCACAGATACGCAGTATTTT. This sequence joins TRBV25-1 and TRBJ2-3, with a possible D match to TRBD2 (5 bases). V lost 7 bases to trimming and J lost 2 bases, with 10 bases between them. CDR3 size: 13 residues. Germline loops: CDR1 MGHDK, CDR2 SYGVNS.

This chain joins TRBV2 and TRBJ1-5; D might be TRBD1 (5 bases). In germline, CDR1 is SNHLY, CDR2 FYNNEI. The CDR3 has 15 residues. V lost 4 bases, J lost 0 bases, and 10 bases lay in between. The CDR3 coding sequence is TGTGCCAGCAGTGGGACAACTTATAGCAATCAGCCCCAGCATTTT. This translates into CASSGTTYSNQPQHF.

The chain couples TRBV4-1 to TRBJ1-4, with a possible D match to TRBD1 (5 bases). This CDR3 region has 15 residues. The germline CDR1 and CDR2 sequences are MGHRA and YSYEKL. Trimming took 2 bases from V and 8 from J, leaving 15 bases between them. The CDR3 region has the DNA TGCGCCAGCAGCCAAAAGTCTGGGGGTAGGGAAAAACTGTTTTTT. Translating it yields CASSQKSGGREKLFF.

This chain joins TRBV28 and TRBJ1-3, with unresolved D. CDR1 MDHEN and CDR2 SYDVKM come from the germline V gene. Trimming took 7 bases from V and 4 from J, leaving 14 bases between them. The CDR3 sequence is 14 residues long. The CDR3 protein is CASNLEVAGNTIYF. The CDR3 DNA reads TGTGCCAGCAACCTCGAGGTTGCCGGAAACACCATATATTTT.

The rearrangement links TRBV7-2 to TRBJ2-7; TRBD2 agrees at 8 bases. V lost 2 bases, J lost 4 bases, and 10 bases stayed unmatched. This CDR3 has 16 amino acids. Germline V gives CDR1 SGHTA, CDR2 FQGNSA. The CDR3 DNA sequence: TGTGCCAGCAGCTTAAGAGGGGGACTAGGTAGTTACGAGCAGTACTTC. Encoded protein: CASSLRGGLGSYEQYF. The entire variable domain, with the rest obtained from reference TRBV7-2 and TRBJ2-7, is as follows: GAGVSQSPSNKVTEKGKDVELRCDPISGHTALYWYRQSLGQGLEFLIYFQGNSAPDKSGLPSDRFSAERTGGSVSTLTIQRTQQEDSAVYLCASSLRGGLGSYEQYFGPGTRLTVT.

This clone has only one observation. The chain is built from TRBV11-2 and TRBJ2-1; D uncertain. Germline V gives CDR1 SGHAT, CDR2 FQNNGV. The germline V and J ends were trimmed by 0 bases and 8 bases, with 11 bases remaining between them. This CDR3 comprises 14 residues. The CDR3 DNA is TGTGCCAGCAGCTTAGATGTTACCGCTGATGAGCAGTTCTTC. Its translation: CASSLDVTADEQFF.

The DNA of the CDR3 is TGTGCCATCAGTGAAGGACAGGGGCGAAACACCGGGGAGCTGTTTTTT. Protein: CAISEGQGRNTGELFF. J is TRBJ2-2 and V is TRBV10-3; 9 bases line up with TRBD1. Germline CDR1 ENHRY, CDR2 SYGVKD. J lost 2 bases, V lost 3 bases, and 4 bases had no gene match. CDR3 length: 16 amino acids.

This sequence joins TRBV5-1 and TRBJ2-7; D may be TRBD2 (5 bases). The CDR3 consists of 14 residues. Germline loops: CDR1 SGHRS, CDR2 YFSETQ. V lost 4 bases to trimming and J lost 1 base, with 12 bases between them. The CDR3: CASSPGDLSYEQYF. The CDR3 DNA reads as TGCGCCAGCAGCCCCGGGGATTTATCCTACGAGCAGTACTTC.

This clone has only one observation. V and J are TRBV28 and TRBJ1-6; weak D call: TRBD1 (6 bases). Looked up from germline, CDR1 is MDHEN and CDR2 is SYDVKM. V lost 8 bases and J lost 6, with 23 bases in between. The CDR3 spans 17 residues. The CDR3 region has the DNA TGTGCCAGCCGGACAGCCCGGGTTATGGACGGTAATTCACCCCTCCACTTT. It specifies CASRTARVMDGNSPLHF.

This clone was seen many times. Other DNA sequences in the sample encode the same CDR3. This sequence joins TRBV14 and TRBJ1-2; tentatively, D is TRBD1 (5 bases). The CDR3 consists of 13 residues. V gave up 1 base and J gave up 2 bases, with 5 bases separating them. CDR1 is SGHDN, CDR2 FVKESK, per germline. The CDR3 protein is CASSQGGNYGYTF. The CDR3 DNA is TGTGCCAGCAGCCAAGGGGGCAACTATGGCTACACCTTC.

The rearrangement joins TRBV13 to TRBJ2-7; D gene unclear. Looked up from germline, CDR1 is PRHDT and CDR2 is FYEKMQ (reference sequence). V lost 5 bases to trimming and J lost 5 bases, with 10 bases between them. The CDR3 spans 12 residues. CDR3 nucleotides: TGTGCCAGCAGCCCCCTCTTGGACGAGCAGTACTTC. Its protein is CASSPLLDEQYF.

The genes are TRBV5-1 and TRBJ2-7; the match to TRBD2 covers 14 bases. This CDR3 is built from 15 residues. The germline gives CDR1 SGHRS, CDR2 YFSETQ. Trimming at V came to 3 bases and at J to 4 bases, leaving 3 bases not matched to a gene. Here the CDR3 reads CASSYGTSGSYEQYF. DNA of the CDR3: TGCGCCAGCAGCTACGGGACTAGCGGGAGTTACGAGCAGTACTTC.

The chain has TRBV7-9 and TRBJ2-3; 7 positions match TRBD2. The length of the CDR3 is 13 residues. The germline gives CDR1 SEHNR, CDR2 FQNEAQ (reference sequence). J was trimmed by 4 bases and V by 2 bases; bases with no gene match: 0. The CDR3 protein is CASSLLAADTQYF. CDR3 nucleotide sequence: TGTGCCAGCAGCTTACTAGCGGCAGATACGCAGTATTTT.

The gene calls are TRBV20-1 and TRBJ2-7; D is ambiguous. The V end was cut by 6 bases, the J end by 4 bases, with 10 bases between. The germline gives CDR1 DFQATT, CDR2 SNEGSKA (reference sequence). The CDR3 is 11 residues long. In DNA, the CDR3 is TGCAGTGCCAACTATCTTTACGAGCAGTACTTC. Translated: CSANYLYEQYF.